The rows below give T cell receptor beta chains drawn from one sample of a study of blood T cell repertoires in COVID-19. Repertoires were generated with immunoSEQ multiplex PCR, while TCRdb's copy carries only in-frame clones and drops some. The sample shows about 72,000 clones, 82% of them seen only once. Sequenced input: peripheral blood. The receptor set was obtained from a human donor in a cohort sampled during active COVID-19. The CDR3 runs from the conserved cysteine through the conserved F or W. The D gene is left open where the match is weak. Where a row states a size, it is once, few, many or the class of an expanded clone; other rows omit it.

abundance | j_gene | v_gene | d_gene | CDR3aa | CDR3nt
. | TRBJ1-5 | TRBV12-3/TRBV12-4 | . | CASSLAGDQPQHF | TGTGCCAGCAGTTTAGCAGGGGATCAGCCCCAGCATTTT
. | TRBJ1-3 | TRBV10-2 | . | CASGQPNTIYF | TGCGCCAGCGGACAGCCAAACACCATATATTTT
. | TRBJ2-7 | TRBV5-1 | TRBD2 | CASSPLAGISYEQYF | TGCGCCAGCAGCCCACTAGCGGGTATCTCCTACGAGCAGTACTTC
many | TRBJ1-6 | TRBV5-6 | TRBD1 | CASSPDRVGSPLHF | TGTGCCAGCAGCCCTGACAGGGTCGGCTCACCCCTCCACTTT
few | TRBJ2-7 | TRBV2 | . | CASSGAQRGEQYF | TGTGCCAGCAGCGGCGCCCAAAGAGGCGAGCAGTACTTC
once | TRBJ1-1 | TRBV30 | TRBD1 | CAWIPPQGGMLSLNTEAFF | TGTGCCTGGATCCCCCCGCAGGGGGGAATGCTTAGCCTTAACACTGAAGCTTTCTTT
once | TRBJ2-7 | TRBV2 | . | CASSRDKYEQYF | TGTGCCAGCAGCCGGGACAAATACGAGCAGTACTTC
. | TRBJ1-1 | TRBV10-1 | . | CASLKREDTEAFF | TGCGCCAGCCTAAAGAGGGAGGACACTGAAGCTTTCTTT
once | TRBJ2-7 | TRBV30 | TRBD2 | CAWSRTSGNYEQYF | TGTGCCTGGAGTCGAACTAGCGGCAACTACGAGCAGTACTTC
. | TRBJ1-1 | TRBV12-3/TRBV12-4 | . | CASSLAGGTEAFF | TGTGCCAGCAGTTTAGCAGGCGGCACTGAAGCTTTCTTT
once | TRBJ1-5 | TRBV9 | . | CASSVGVYSNQPQHF | TGTGCCAGCAGCGTAGGTGTTTATAGCAATCAGCCCCAGCATTTT
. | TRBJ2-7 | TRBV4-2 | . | CASSQDLRAGGSYEQYF | TGTGCCAGCAGCCAAGATCTTAGGGCAGGAGGTTCCTACGAGCAGTACTTC
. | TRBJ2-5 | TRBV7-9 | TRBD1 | CASSPRQGAETQYF | TGTGCCAGCAGCCCTCGACAGGGGGCGGAGACCCAGTACTTC
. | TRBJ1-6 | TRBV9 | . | CASSVFGSPGSPLHF | TGTGCCAGCAGCGTCTTTGGGTCCCCAGGTTCACCCCTCCACTTT
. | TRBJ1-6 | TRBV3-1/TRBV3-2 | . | CASSRSRGFGSSPLHF | TGTGCCAGCAGCCGATCCAGGGGTTTTGGGAGTTCACCCCTCCACTTT
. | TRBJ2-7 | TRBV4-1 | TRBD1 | CASSLLRGDRGSYEQYF | TGCGCCAGCAGCCTCCTCAGGGGGGACAGGGGATCCTACGAGCAGTACTTC
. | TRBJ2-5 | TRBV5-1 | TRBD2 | CASRLAGRETQYF | TGCGCCAGCCGACTAGCGGGGAGGGAGACCCAGTACTTC
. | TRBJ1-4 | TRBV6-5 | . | CASSSSGESEKLFF | TGTGCCAGCAGTTCCTCAGGGGAAAGTGAAAAACTGTTTTTT
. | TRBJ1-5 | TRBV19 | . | CASSIDLTIWSNQPQHF | TGTGCCAGTAGTATAGATCTAACCATCTGGAGCAATCAGCCCCAGCATTTT
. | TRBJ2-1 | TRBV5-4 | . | CASSTVSGVGLDEQFF | TGTGCCAGCAGCACGGTCTCGGGGGTGGGTCTGGATGAGCAGTTCTTC
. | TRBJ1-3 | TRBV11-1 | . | CASSLRPGNTIYF | TGTGCCAGCAGTCTGAGGCCTGGAAACACCATATATTTT
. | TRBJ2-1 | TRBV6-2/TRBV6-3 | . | CASSYSGGGYNEQFF | TGTGCCAGCAGTTACTCGGGAGGGGGGTACAATGAGCAGTTCTTC
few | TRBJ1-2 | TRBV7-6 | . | CASSLGSVSGYTF | TGTGCCAGCAGCTTAGGGTCGGTTTCGGGCTACACCTTC
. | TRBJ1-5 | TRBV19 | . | CASSIEGQPQHF | TGTGCCAGTAGTATAGAGGGCCAGCCCCAGCATTTT
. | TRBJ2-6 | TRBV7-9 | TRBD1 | CASSLASGQGAGANVLTF | TGTGCCAGCAGCTTAGCGTCGGGACAGGGGGCTGGGGCCAACGTCCTGACTTTC
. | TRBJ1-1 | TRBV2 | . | CASSSQGPATSTEAFF | TGTGCCAGCAGTAGCCAGGGGCCAGCAACGAGCACTGAAGCTTTCTTT
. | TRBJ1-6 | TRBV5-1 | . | CASSSGQTDSPLHF | TGCGCCAGCAGCTCCGGACAGACAGATTCACCCCTCCACTTT
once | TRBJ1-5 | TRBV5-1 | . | CASSLTGYSNQPQHF | TGCGCCAGCAGCTTGACGGGGTATAGCAATCAGCCCCAGCATTTT
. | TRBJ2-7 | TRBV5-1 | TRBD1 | CASSPGTANAHEQYF | TGCGCCAGCAGCCCCGGGACAGCAAACGCCCACGAGCAGTACTTC
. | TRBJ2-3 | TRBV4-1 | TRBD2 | CASSQDGGADTQYF | TGCGCCAGCAGCCAAGATGGGGGGGCAGATACGCAGTATTTT
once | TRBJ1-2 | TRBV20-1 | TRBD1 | CSARTGDGYTF | TGCAGTGCTAGGACAGGGGATGGCTACACCTTC
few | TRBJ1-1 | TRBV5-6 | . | CASSGRRGAPEAFF | TGTGCCAGCAGCGGGCGTCGGGGGGCCCCTGAAGCTTTCTTT
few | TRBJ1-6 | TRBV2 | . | CASTRQAGANSPLHF | TGTGCCAGCACCCGACAGGCGGGCGCTAATTCACCCCTCCACTTT
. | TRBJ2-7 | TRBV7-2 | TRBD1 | CASSVWTGSEQYF | TGTGCCAGCAGCGTATGGACAGGGTCCGAGCAGTACTTC
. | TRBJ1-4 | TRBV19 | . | CASSIGSTTNEKLFF | TGTGCCAGTAGTATAGGGAGTACAACTAATGAAAAACTGTTTTTT
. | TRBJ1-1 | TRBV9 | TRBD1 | CASSVGDRMNTEAFF | TGTGCCAGCAGCGTAGGGGACAGGATGAACACTGAAGCTTTCTTT
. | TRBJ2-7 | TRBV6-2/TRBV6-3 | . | CASNYEAGKERSYEQYF | TGTGCCAGCAATTACGAGGCAGGGAAGGAGCGATCCTACGAGCAGTACTTC
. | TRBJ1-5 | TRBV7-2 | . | CASSSGPPDGNQPQHF | TGTGCCAGCAGCTCTGGGCCCCCGGATGGCAATCAGCCCCAGCATTTT
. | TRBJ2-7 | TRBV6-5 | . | CASIDSDYYEQYF | TGTGCCAGCATAGACAGCGATTACTACGAGCAGTACTTC
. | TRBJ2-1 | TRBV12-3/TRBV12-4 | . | CASSSGFYNEQFF | TGTGCCAGCAGTAGCGGGTTCTACAATGAGCAGTTCTTC
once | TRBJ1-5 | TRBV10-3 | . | CAISDTFLVINQPQHF | TGTGCCATCAGTGACACATTCCTGGTGATTAATCAGCCCCAGCATTTT
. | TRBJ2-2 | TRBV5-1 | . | CASQGTPNTGELFF | TGCGCCAGCCAGGGGACACCCAACACCGGGGAGCTGTTTTTT
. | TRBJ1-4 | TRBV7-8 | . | CASSQTEFNEKLFF | TGTGCCAGCAGCCAGACAGAGTTTAATGAAAAACTGTTTTTT
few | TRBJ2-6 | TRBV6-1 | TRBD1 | CASSERQGVFSGANVLTF | TGTGCCAGCAGTGAAAGGCAGGGGGTTTTTTCTGGGGCCAACGTCCTGACTTTC
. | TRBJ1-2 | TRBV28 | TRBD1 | CASSIHRGGGYTF | TGTGCCAGCAGTATACACAGGGGGGGAGGCTACACCTTC
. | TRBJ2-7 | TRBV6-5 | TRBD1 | CASSRDRVYEQYF | TGTGCCAGCAGCCGGGACAGGGTTTACGAGCAGTACTTC
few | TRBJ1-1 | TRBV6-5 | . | CASSPGILNTEAFF | TGTGCCAGCAGTCCCGGGATACTGAACACTGAAGCTTTCTTT
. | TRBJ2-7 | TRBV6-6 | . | CASREQVPYEQYF | TGTGCCAGCAGGGAACAGGTCCCCTACGAGCAGTACTTC
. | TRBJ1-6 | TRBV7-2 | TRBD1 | CASSSTGGQGASPLHF | TGTGCCAGCAGCTCCACCGGAGGGCAGGGGGCTTCACCCCTCCACTTT